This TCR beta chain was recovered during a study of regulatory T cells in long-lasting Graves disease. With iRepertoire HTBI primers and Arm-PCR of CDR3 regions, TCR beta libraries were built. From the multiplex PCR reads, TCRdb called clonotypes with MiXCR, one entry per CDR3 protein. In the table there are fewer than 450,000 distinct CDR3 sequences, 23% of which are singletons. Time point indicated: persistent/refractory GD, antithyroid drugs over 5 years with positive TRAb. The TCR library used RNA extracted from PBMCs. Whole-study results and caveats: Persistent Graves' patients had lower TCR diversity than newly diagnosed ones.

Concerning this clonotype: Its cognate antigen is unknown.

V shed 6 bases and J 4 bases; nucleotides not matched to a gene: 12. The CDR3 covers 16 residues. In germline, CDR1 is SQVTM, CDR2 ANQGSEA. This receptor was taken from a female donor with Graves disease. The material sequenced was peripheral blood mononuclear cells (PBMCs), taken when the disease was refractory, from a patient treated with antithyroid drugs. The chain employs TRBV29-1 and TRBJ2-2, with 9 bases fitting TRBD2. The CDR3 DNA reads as TGCAGCGTCCTAGGGGGCGGGAGGGCCAGCACCGGGGAGCTGTTTTTT. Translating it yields CSVLGGGRASTGELFF.